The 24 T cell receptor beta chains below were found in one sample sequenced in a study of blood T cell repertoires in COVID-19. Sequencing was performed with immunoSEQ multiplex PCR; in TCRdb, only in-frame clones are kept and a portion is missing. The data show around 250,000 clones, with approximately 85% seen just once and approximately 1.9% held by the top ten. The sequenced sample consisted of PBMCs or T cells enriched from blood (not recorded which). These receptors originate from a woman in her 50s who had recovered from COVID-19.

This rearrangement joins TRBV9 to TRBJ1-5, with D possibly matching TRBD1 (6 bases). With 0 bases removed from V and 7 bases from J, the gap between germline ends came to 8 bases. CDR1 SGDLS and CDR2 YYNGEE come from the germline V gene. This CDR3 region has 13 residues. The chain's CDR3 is CASSVGDRQPQHF. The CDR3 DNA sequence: TGTGCCAGCAGCGTAGGCGACAGGCAGCCCCAGCATTTT.

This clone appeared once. The CDR3 sequence is CASITSGSRNEQFF. DNA for the CDR3: TGTGCCAGCATAACTAGCGGGAGTAGGAATGAGCAGTTCTTC. This rearrangement joins TRBV7-2 to TRBJ2-1; 11 nucleotides match TRBD2. J lost 7 bases, V lost 7 bases, and 6 bases had no gene match. Germline CDR1 SGHTA, CDR2 FQGNSA. This CDR3 has 14 amino acids.

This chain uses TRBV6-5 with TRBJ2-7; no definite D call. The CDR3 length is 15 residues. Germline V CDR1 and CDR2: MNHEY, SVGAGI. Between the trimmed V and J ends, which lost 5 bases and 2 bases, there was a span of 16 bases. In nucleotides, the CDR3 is TGTGCCAGCAGTCCCTCGTTTACAAATCCCTACGAGCAGTACTTC. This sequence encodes CASSPSFTNPYEQYF.

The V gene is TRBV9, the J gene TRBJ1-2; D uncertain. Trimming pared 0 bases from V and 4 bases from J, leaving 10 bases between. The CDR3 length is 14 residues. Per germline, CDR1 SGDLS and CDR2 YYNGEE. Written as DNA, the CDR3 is TGTGCCAGCAGCGTAGATGAGAGATCCTATGGCTACACCTTC. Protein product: CASSVDERSYGYTF.

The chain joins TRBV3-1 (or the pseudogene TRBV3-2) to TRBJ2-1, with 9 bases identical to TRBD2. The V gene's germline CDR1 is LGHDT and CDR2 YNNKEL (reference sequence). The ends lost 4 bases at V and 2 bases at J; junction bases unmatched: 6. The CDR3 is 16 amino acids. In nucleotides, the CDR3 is TGTGCCAGCAGCCGCATTGCGGGAGGGCCCTACAATGAGCAGTTCTTC. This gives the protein CASSRIAGGPYNEQFF.

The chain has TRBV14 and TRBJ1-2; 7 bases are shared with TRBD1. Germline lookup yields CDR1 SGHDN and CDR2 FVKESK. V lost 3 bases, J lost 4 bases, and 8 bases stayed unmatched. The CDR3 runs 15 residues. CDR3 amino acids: CASSHVPGTAYGYTF. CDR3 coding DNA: TGTGCCAGCAGCCACGTACCCGGGACAGCCTATGGCTACACCTTC.

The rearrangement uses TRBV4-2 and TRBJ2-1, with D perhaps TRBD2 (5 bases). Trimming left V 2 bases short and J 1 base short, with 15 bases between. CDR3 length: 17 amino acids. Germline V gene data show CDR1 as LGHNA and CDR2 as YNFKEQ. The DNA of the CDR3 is TGTGCCAGCAGCCAACTAGCAGTCGGTTCGTCCTACAATGAGCAGTTCTTC. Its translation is CASSQLAVGSSYNEQFF.

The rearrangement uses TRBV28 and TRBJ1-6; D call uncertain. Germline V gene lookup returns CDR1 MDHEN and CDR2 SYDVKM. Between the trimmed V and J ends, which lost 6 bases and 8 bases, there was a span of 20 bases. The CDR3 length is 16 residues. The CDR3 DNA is TGTGCCAGCAGATCCCCCCGGGTTCCCCTCCATTCACCCCTCCACTTT. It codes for CASRSPRVPLHSPLHF.

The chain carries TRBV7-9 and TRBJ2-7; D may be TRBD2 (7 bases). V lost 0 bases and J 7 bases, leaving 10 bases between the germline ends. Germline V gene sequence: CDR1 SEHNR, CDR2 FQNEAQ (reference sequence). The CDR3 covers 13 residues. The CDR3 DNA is TGTGCCAGCAGCTTAGCGGGGGGGCATGAGCAGTACTTC. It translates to CASSLAGGHEQYF.

CDR3 protein: CASSPTTGGFTEAFF. CDR3 nucleotides: TGTGCCAGCAGCCCCACGACAGGGGGATTCACTGAAGCTTTCTTT. The rearrangement joins TRBV5-4 to TRBJ1-1; 9 bases line up with TRBD1. The CDR3 is 15 residues long. Germline CDR1 is SGHNT and CDR2 is YYREEE (reference sequence). With V trimmed by 4 bases and J by 4 bases, 8 bases remained unmatched.

The CDR3 spells CASSLAGNQPQHF. CDR3 coding DNA: TGCGCCAGCAGCTTGGCAGGCAATCAGCCCCAGCATTTT. The rearrangement links TRBV5-1 to TRBJ1-5; no firm D call. Trimming pared 0 bases from V and 2 bases from J, leaving 3 bases between. The germline gives CDR1 SGHRS, CDR2 YFSETQ. The CDR3 has 13 amino acids.

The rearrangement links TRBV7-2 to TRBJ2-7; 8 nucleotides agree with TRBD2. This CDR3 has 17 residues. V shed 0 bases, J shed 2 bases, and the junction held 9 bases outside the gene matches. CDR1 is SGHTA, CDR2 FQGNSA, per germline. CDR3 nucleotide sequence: TGTGCCAGCAGCTTAGCGTTAAAGGAACTAGCGGCCTACGAGCAGTACTTC. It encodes CASSLALKELAAYEQYF.

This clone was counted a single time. The CDR3: CATGGGTLNQPQHF. As DNA, the CDR3 is TGTGCCACAGGGGGCGGGACACTTAATCAGCCCCAGCATTTT. J is TRBJ1-5 and V is TRBV19; 8 nucleotides match TRBD1. The CDR3 loop spans 14 amino acids. The germline V gene has CDR1 LNHDA and CDR2 SQIVND (reference sequence). V dropped 10 bases and J dropped 4; count of bases not matched to a gene: 9.

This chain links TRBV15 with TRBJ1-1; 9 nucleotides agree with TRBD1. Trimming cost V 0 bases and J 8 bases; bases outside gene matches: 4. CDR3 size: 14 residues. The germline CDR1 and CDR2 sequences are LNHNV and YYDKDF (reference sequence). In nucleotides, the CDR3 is TGTGCCACCAGCAGAGATAGGGGGACAGGGGAAGCTTTCTTT. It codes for CATSRDRGTGEAFF.

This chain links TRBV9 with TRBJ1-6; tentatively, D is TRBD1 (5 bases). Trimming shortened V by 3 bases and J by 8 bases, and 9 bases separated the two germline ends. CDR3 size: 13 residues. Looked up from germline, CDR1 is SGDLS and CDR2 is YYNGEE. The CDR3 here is CASSAGWDSPLHF. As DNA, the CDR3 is TGTGCCAGCAGCGCAGGGTGGGATTCACCCCTCCACTTT.

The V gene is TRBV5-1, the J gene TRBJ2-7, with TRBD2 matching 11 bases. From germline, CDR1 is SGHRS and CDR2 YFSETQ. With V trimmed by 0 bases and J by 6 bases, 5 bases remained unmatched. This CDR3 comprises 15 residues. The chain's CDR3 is CASSLAPLAGVEQYF. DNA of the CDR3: TGCGCCAGCAGCTTGGCCCCACTAGCGGGAGTCGAGCAGTACTTC.

CDR3 region: CASSTPSGSGGELFF. The CDR3 nucleotides read TGCGCCAGCAGCACCCCTAGCGGGAGTGGCGGGGAGCTGTTTTTT. The chain has TRBV5-1 and TRBJ2-2; 10 bases map to TRBD2. The germline V gene has CDR1 SGHRS and CDR2 YFSETQ. The CDR3 is 15 amino acids. V was clipped by 4 bases and J by 7 bases; unmatched bases: 7.

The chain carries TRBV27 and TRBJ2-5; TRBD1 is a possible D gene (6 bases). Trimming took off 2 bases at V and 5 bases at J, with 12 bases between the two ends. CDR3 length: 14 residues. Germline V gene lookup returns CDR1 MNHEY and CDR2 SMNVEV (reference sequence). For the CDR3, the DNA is TGTGCCAGCAGTTTAATGGGGGCGCGGGAGACCCAGTACTTC. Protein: CASSLMGARETQYF.

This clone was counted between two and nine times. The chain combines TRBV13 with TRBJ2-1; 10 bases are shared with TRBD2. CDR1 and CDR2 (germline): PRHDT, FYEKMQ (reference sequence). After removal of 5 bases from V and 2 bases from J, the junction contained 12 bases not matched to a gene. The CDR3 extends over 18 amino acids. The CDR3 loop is CASSPGVAGGGAYNEQFF. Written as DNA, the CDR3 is TGTGCCAGCAGCCCCGGGGTAGCGGGAGGTGGCGCCTACAATGAGCAGTTCTTC.

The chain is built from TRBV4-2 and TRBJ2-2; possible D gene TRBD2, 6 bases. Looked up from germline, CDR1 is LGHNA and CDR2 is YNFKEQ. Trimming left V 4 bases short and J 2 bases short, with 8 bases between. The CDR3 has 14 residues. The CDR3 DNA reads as TGTGCCAGCAGCCTAGCGGATAACACCGGGGAGCTGTTTTTT. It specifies CASSLADNTGELFF.

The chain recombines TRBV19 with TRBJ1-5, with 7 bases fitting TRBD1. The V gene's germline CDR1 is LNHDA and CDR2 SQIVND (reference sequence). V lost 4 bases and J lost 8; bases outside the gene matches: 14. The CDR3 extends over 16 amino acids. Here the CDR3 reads CASSTRLDRAAKPQHF. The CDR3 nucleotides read TGTGCCAGTAGTACACGACTTGACAGGGCCGCGAAGCCCCAGCATTTT.

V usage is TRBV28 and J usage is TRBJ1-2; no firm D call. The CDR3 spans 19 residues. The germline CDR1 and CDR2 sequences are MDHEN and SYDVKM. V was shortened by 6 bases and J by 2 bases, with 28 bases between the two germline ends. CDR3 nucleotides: TGTGCCAGCAGAACCCGATCCGGGTCCCTAAAAAACGCCAACTATGGCTACACCTTC. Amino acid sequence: CASRTRSGSLKNANYGYTF.

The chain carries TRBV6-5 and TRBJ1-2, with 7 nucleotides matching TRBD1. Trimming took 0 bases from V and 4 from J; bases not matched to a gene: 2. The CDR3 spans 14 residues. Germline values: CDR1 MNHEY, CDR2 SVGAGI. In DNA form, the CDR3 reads TGTGCCAGCAGTTACTCAGCAGGGGGCTATGGCTACACCTTC. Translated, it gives CASSYSAGGYGYTF.

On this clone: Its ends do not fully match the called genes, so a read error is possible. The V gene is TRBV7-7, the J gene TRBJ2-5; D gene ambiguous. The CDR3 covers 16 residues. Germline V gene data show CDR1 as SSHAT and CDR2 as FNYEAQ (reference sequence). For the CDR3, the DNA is TGTGCTAGCAGCTTAGGAACAGCCCCTGGGCAAGAGACCCAGTACTTC. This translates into CASSLGTAPGQETQYF.